Below are 2 T cell receptor beta chains sequenced from a single sample in a study of blood T cell repertoires in COVID-19. Method: immunoSEQ multiplex PCR; TCRdb's copy keeps in-frame clones and lacks some. The sample holds 100,000 to 150,000 clones, nearly 70% seen once. Sequenced: peripheral blood. Receptor source: a woman aged 70 to 79 with acute or convalescent COVID-19.

This clone was recorded a few times. The chain joins TRBV2 to TRBJ1-3, with TRBD1 matching over 7 bases. From germline, CDR1 is SNHLY and CDR2 FYNNEI. V lost 4 bases to trimming and J lost 0 bases; unmatched junction nucleotides: 6. The CDR3 contains 16 residues. The CDR3 region is CASSARGTYSGNTIYF. The CDR3 DNA follows: TGTGCCAGCAGTGCCAGGGGGACCTACTCTGGAAACACCATATATTTT. Full variable domain (outside the CDR3, taken from reference TRBV2 and TRBJ1-3): EPEVTQTPSHQVTQMGQEVILRCVPISNHLYFYWYRQILGQKVEFLVSFYNNEISEKSEIFDDQFSVERPDGSNFTLKIRSTKLEDSAMYFCASSARGTYSGNTIYFGEGSWLTVV.

The J gene is TRBJ1-1, the V gene TRBV11-3; TRBD1 agrees at 12 bases. Unmatched junction bases numbered 11, after V lost 4 bases and J lost 2 bases. The CDR3 length is 18 residues. The germline V gene has CDR1 SGHNT and CDR2 YENEEA. CDR3 coding DNA: TGTGCCAGCAGCTCCGTCTCCGGGACAGGGGGCGGAAACACTGAAGCTTTCTTT. Translation gives CASSSVSGTGGGNTEAFF.